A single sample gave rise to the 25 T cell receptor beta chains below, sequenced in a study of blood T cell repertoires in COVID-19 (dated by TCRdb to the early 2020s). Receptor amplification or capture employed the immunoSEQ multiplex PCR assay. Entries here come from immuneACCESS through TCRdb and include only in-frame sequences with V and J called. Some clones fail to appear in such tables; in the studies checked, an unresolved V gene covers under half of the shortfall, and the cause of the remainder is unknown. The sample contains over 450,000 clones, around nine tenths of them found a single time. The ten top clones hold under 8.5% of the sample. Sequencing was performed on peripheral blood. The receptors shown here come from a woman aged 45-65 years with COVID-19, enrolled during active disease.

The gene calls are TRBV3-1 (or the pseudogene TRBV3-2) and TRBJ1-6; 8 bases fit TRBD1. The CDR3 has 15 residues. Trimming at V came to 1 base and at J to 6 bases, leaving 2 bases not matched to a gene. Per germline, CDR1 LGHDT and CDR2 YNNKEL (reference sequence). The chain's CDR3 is CASSQGTGINSPLHF. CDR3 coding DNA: TGTGCCAGCAGCCAAGGGACAGGGATTAATTCACCCCTCCACTTT.

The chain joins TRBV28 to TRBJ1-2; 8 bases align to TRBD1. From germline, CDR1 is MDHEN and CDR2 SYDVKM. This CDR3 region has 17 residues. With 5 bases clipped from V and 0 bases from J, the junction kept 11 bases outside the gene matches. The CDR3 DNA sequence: TGTGCCAGCAGTAACCCGACAGGGGATCTAGCTAACTATGGCTACACCTTC. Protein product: CASSNPTGDLANYGYTF.

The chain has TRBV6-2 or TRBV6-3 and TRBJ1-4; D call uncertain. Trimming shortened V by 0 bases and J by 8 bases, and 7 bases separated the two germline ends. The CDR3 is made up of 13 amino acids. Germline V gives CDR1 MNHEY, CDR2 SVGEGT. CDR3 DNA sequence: TGTGCCAGCAGTTACTCGGCCTCCGAAAAACTGTTTTTT. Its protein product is CASSYSASEKLFF.

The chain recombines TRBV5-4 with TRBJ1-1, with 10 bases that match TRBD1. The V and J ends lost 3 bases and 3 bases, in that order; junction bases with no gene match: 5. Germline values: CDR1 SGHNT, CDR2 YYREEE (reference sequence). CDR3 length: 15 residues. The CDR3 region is CASSWPGTGDTEAFF. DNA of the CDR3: TGTGCCAGCAGCTGGCCCGGGACAGGGGACACTGAAGCTTTCTTT. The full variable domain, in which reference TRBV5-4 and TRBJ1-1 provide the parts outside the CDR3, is ETGVTQSPTHLIKTRGQQVTLRCSSQSGHNTVSWYQQALGQGPQFIFQYYREEENGRGNFPPRFSGLQFPNYSSELNVNALELDDSALYLCASSWPGTGDTEAFFGQGTRLTVV.

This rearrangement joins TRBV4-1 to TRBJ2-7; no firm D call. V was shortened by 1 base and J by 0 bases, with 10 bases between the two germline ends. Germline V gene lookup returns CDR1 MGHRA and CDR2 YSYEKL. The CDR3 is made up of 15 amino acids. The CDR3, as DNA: TGCGCCAGCAGCCAAGTAGAGACACCCTCCTACGAGCAGTACTTC. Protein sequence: CASSQVETPSYEQYF.

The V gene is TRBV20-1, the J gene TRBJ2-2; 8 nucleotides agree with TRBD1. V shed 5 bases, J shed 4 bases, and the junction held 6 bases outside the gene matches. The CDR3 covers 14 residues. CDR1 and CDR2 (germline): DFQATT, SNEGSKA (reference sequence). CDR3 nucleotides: TGCAGTGCTCGTGGGACAGGACTCACCGGGGAGCTGTTTTTT. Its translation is CSARGTGLTGELFF.

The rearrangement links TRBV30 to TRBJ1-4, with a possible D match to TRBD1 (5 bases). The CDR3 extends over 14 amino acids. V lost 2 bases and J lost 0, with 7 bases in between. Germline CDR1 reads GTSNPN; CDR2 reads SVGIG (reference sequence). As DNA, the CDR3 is TGTGCCTGGAGTCGACAGCCAACTAATGAAAAACTGTTTTTT. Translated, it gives CAWSRQPTNEKLFF. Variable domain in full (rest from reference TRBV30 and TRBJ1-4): SQTIHQWPATLVQPVGSPLSLECTVEGTSNPNLYWYRQAAGRGLQLLFYSVGIGQISSEVPQNLSASRPQDRQFILSSKKLLLSDSGFYLCAWSRQPTNEKLFFGSGTQLSVL.

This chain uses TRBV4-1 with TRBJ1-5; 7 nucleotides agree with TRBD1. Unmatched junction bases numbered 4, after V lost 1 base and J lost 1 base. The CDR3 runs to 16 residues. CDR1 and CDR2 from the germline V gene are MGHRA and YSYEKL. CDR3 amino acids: CASSQGTGESNQPQHF. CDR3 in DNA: TGCGCCAGCAGCCAAGGAACAGGGGAAAGCAATCAGCCCCAGCATTTT.

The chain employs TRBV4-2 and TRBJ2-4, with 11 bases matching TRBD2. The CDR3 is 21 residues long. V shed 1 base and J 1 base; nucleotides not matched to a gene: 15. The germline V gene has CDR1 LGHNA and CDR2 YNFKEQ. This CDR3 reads CASSQVTFLAGGPSAKNIQYF. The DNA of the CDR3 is TGTGCCAGCAGCCAAGTAACGTTTTTAGCGGGGGGGCCGAGCGCCAAAAACATTCAGTACTTC.

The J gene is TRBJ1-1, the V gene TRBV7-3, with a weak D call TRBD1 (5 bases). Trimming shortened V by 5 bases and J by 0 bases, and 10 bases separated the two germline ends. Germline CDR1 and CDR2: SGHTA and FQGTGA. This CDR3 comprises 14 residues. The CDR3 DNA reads TGTGCCAGCAGCCGCGGGACTGTGAACACTGAAGCTTTCTTT. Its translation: CASSRGTVNTEAFF.

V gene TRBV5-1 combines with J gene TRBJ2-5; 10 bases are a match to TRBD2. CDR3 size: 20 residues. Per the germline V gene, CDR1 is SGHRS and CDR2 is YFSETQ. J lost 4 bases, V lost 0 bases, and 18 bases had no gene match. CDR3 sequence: CASSLVSLSQRGGRGETQYF. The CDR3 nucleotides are TGCGCCAGCAGCTTGGTTTCGCTTTCCCAGCGGGGGGGTAGGGGAGAGACCCAGTACTTC.

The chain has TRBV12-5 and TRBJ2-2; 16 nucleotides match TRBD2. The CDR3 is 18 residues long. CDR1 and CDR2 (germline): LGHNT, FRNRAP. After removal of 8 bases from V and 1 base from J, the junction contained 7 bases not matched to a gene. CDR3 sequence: CASLAGTSGGGNTGELFF. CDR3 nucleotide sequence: TGTGCTAGTCTTGCCGGGACTAGCGGGGGGGGGAACACCGGGGAGCTGTTTTTT.

Here the CDR3 reads CSASEGLLYGYTF. DNA of the CDR3: TGCAGTGCTAGTGAGGGGCTACTCTATGGCTACACCTTC. This rearrangement joins TRBV20-1 to TRBJ1-2, with a possible D match to TRBD1 (5 bases). The CDR3 loop spans 13 amino acids. Trimming removed 3 bases from V and 4 bases from J, with 12 bases in between. The germline V gene has CDR1 DFQATT and CDR2 SNEGSKA (reference sequence).

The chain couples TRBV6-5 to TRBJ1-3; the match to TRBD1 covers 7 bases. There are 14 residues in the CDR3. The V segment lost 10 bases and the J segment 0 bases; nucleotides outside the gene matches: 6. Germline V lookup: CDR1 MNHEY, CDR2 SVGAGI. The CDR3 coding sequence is TGTGCCACTCGACAGGGATTCTCTGGAAACACCATATATTTT. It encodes CATRQGFSGNTIYF.

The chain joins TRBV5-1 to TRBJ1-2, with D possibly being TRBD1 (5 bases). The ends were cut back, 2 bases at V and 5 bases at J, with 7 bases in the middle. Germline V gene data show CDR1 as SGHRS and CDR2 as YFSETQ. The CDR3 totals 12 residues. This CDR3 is CASSFDSYGYTF. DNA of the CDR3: TGCGCCAGCAGCTTTGACAGTTATGGCTACACCTTC.

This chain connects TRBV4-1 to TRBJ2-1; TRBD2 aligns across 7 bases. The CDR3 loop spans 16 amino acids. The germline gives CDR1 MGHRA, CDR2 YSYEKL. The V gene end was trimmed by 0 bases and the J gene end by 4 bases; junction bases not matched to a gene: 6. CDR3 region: CASSQDERGYYNEQFF. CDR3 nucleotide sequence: TGCGCCAGCAGCCAAGACGAGCGGGGCTATTACAATGAGCAGTTCTTC.

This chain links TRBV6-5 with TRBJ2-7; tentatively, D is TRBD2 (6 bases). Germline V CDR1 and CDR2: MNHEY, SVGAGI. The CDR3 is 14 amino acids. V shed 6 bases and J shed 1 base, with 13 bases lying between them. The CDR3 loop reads CASRSPRGSYEQYF. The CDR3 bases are TGTGCCAGCAGGTCCCCCCGGGGGTCCTACGAGCAGTACTTC.

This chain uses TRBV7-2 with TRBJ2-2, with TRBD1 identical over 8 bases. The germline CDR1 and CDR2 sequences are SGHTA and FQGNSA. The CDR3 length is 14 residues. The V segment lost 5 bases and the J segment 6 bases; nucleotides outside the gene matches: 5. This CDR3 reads CASSAGQAAGELFF. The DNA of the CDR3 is TGTGCCAGCAGCGCGGGACAGGCGGCCGGGGAGCTGTTTTTT.

This CDR3 is CATSDFGGQGAAAGELFF. Written as DNA, the CDR3 is TGTGCCACCAGTGATTTTGGGGGACAGGGGGCGGCTGCCGGGGAGCTGTTTTTT. The V and J genes are TRBV24-1 and TRBJ2-2; 12 bases fit TRBD1. Trimming took 1 base from V and 6 from J; bases not matched to a gene: 8. Germline values: CDR1 KGHDR, CDR2 SFDVKD. This CDR3 contains 18 residues.

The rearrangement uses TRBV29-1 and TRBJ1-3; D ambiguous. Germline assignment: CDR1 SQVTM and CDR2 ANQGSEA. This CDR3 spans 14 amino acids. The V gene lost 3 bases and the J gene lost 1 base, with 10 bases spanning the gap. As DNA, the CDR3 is TGCAGCGTTGACCCGTCGAGGTCTGGAAACACCATATATTTT. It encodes CSVDPSRSGNTIYF.

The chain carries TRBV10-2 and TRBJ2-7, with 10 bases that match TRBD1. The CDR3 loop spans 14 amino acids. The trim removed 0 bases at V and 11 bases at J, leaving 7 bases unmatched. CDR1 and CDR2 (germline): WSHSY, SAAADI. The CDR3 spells CASSESGTGDREYF. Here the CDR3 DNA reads TGCGCCAGCAGTGAGTCGGGGACAGGGGACCGCGAGTACTTC.

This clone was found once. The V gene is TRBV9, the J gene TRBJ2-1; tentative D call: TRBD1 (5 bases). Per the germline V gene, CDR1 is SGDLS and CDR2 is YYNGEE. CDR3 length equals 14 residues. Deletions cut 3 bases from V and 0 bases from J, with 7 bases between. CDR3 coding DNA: TGTGCCAGCAGCGGGGGCACCTCCTACAATGAGCAGTTCTTC. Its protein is CASSGGTSYNEQFF.

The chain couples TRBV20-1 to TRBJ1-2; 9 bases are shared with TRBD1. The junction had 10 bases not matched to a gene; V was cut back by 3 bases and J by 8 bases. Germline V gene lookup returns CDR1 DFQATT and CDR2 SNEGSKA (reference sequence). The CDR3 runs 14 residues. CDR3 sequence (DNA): TGCAGTGCTAGTCCTACAGGGGGCGCGGGGGGCTACACCTTC. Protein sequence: CSASPTGGAGGYTF.

The CDR3 nucleotides read TGTGCCAGCAGTTTTAGGGGGATTGGGAGACACTCCTACGAGCAGTACTTC. Encoded protein: CASSFRGIGRHSYEQYF. The genes are TRBV27 and TRBJ2-7; the D gene is possibly TRBD1 (6 bases). Germline CDR1 reads MNHEY; CDR2 reads SMNVEV (reference sequence). The CDR3 consists of 17 residues. V gave up 3 bases and J gave up 0 bases, with 18 bases separating them.

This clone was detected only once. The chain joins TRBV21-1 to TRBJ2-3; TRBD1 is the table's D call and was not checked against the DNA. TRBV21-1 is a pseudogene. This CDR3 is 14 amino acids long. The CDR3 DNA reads TGTGCCAGCAGCAAAGTCCCATGCACAGATACGCAGTATTTT. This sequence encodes CASSKVPCTDTQYF.